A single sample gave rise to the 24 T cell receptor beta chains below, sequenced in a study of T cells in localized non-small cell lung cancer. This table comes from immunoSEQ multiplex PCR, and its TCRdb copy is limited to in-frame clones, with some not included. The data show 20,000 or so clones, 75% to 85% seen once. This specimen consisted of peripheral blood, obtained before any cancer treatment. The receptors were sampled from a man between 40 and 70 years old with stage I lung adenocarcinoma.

CDR3 residues: CASTQTGTNTGELFF. The CDR3 DNA reads as TGTGCCAGCACCCAGACAGGAACAAACACCGGGGAGCTGTTTTTT. The chain joins TRBV7-2 to TRBJ2-2; a weak D match, TRBD1 (6 bases). CDR3 length: 15 residues. The V gene's germline CDR1 is SGHTA and CDR2 FQGNSA. Trimming pared 7 bases from V and 2 bases from J, leaving 14 bases between.

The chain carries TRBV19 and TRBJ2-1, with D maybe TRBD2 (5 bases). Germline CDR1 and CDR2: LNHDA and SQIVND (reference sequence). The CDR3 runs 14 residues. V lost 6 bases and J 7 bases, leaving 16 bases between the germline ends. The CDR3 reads CASSREGIRNEQFF. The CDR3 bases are TGTGCCAGTAGCCGTGAGGGTATTCGGAATGAGCAGTTCTTC.

CDR3 residues: CASSYSENTGELFF. In DNA form, the CDR3 reads TGTGCCAGCAGTTACTCGGAAAACACCGGGGAGCTGTTTTTT. J is TRBJ2-2 and V is TRBV6-6, with D unclear. The V and J ends lost 0 bases and 2 bases respectively, with 4 bases between them. The length of the CDR3 is 14 residues. The germline V gene has CDR1 MNHNY and CDR2 SVGAGI (reference sequence).

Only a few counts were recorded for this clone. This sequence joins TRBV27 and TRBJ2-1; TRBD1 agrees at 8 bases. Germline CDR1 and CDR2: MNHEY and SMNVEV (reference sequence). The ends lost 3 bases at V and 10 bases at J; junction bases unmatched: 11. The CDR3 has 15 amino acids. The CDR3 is CASSFVDRVPWEQFF. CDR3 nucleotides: TGTGCCAGCAGTTTCGTGGACAGGGTCCCGTGGGAGCAGTTCTTC.

The DNA for the CDR3 is TGCGCCAGCGGATTGGGGGATGCGTACGAGCAGTACTTC. Translated: CASGLGDAYEQYF. The chain employs TRBV5-1 and TRBJ2-7; D may match TRBD1 or TRBD2 (5 bases each). Trimming pared 7 bases from V and 4 bases from J, leaving 15 bases between. This CDR3 has 13 residues. Germline V gene sequence: CDR1 SGHRS, CDR2 YFSETQ.

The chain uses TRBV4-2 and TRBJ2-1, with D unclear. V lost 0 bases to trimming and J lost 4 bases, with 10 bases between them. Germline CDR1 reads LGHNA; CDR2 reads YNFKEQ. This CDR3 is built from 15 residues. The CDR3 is CASSQDKVVYNEQFF. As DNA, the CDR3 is TGTGCCAGCAGCCAAGATAAGGTAGTTTACAATGAGCAGTTCTTC.

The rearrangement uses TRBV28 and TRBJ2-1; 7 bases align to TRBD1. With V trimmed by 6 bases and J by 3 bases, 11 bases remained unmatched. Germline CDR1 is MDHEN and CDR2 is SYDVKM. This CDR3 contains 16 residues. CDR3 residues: CASSPNRDRNYNEQFF. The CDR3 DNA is TGTGCCAGCAGCCCTAACCGGGACAGAAACTACAATGAGCAGTTCTTC.

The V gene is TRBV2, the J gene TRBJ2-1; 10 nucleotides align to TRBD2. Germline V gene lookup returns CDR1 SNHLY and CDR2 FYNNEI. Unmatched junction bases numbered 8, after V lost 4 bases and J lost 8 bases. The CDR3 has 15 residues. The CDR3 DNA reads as TGTGCCAGCAGTGGGACTAGCGGAACCTCTCATGAGCAGTTCTTC. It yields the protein CASSGTSGTSHEQFF.

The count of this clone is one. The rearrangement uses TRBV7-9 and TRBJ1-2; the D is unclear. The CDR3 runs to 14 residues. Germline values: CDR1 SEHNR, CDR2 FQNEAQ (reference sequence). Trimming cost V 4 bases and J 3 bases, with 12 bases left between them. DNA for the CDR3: TGTGCCAGCAGCTCACCCGGCGGACACTATGGCTACACCTTC. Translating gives CASSSPGGHYGYTF.

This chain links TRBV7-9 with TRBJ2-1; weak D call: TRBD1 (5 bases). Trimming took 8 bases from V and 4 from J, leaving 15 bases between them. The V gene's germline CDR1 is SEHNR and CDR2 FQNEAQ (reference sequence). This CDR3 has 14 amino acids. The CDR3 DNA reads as TGTGCCAGCGTAGGGTTAGGGGCGTACAATGAGCAGTTCTTC. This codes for CASVGLGAYNEQFF.

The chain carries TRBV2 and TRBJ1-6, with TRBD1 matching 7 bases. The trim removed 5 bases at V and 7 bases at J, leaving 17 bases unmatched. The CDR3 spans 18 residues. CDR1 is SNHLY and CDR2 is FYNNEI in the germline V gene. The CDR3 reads CASSNDRARISRNSPLHF. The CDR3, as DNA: TGTGCCAGCAGTAATGACAGGGCCCGTATATCTCGGAATTCACCCCTCCACTTT.

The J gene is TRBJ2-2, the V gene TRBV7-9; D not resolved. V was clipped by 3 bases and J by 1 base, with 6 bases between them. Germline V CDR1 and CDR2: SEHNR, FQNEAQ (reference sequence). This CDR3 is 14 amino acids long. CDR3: CASSFSWNTGELFF. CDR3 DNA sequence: TGTGCCAGCAGCTTTTCTTGGAACACCGGGGAGCTGTTTTTT.

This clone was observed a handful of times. The CDR3 here is CASSASISGNEQFF. The CDR3 nucleotides are TGTGCCAGCAGTGCCTCCATTTCGGGGAATGAGCAGTTCTTC. The V call is TRBV9, the J call TRBJ2-1, with D possibly TRBD2 on 5 matching bases. V gave up 5 bases and J gave up 7 bases, with 16 bases separating them. This CDR3 has 14 amino acids. CDR1 and CDR2 from the germline V gene are SGDLS and YYNGEE.

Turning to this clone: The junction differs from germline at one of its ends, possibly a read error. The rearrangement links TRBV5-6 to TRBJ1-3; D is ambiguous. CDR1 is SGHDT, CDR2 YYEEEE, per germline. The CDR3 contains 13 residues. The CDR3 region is CASSRGRSNTTYF. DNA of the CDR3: TGTGCCAGCAGCAGAGGGCGGTCAAACACCACATATTTT.

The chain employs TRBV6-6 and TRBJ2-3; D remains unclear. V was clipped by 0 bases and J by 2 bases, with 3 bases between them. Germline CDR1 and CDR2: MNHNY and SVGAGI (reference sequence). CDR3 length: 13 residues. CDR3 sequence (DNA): TGTGCCAGCAGTTACTCTTTCACAGATACGCAGTATTTT. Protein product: CASSYSFTDTQYF.

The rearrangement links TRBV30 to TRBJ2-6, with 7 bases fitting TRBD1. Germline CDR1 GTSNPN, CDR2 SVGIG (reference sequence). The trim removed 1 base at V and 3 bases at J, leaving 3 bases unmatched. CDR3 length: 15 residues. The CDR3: CAWSEGGGGANVLTF. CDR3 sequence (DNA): TGTGCCTGGAGTGAAGGGGGCGGTGGGGCCAACGTCCTGACTTTC.

The CDR3 coding sequence is TGTGCCAGCAGCTTGTGGGGGTCTGGGGCCAACGTCCTGACTTTC. Translation gives CASSLWGSGANVLTF. J is TRBJ2-6 and V is TRBV5-6; perhaps D is TRBD1 or TRBD2 (5 bases each). CDR1 is SGHDT and CDR2 is YYEEEE in the germline V gene. This CDR3 comprises 15 residues. V was cut by 1 base and J by 1 base, with 6 bases left in between. Using reference TRBV5-6 and TRBJ2-6 for the parts outside the CDR3, the full variable domain is DAGVTQSPTHLIKTRGQQVTLRCSPKSGHDTVSWYQQALGQGPQFIFQYYEEEERQRGNFPDRFSGHQFPNYSSELNVNALLLGDSALYLCASSLWGSGANVLTFGAGSRLTVL.

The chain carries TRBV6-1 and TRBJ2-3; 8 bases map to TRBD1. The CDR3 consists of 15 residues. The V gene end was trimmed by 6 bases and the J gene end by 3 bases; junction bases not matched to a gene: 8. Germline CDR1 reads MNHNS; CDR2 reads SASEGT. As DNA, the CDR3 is TGTGCCAGCAGCCCTGGACAGGGACGGACAGATACGCAGTATTTT. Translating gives CASSPGQGRTDTQYF.

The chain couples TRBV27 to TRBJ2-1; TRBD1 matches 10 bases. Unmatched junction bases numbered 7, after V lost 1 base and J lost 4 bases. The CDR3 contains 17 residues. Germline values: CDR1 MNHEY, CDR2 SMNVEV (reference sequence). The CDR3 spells CASSLFGTGERYNEQFF. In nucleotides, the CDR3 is TGTGCCAGCAGTTTATTCGGGACAGGGGAACGTTACAATGAGCAGTTCTTC.

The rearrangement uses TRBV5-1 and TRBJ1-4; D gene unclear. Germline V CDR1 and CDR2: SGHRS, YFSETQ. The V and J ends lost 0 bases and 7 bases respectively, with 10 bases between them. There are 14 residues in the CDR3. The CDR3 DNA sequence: TGCGCCAGCAGCTTGGTTGGCACAGCTGAAAAACTGTTTTTT. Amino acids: CASSLVGTAEKLFF.

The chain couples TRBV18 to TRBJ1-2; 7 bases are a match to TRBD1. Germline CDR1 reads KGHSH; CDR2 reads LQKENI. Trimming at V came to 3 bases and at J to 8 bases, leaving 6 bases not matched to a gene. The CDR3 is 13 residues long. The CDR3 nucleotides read TGTGCCAGCTCACCGGGTCGACAGGGAGGCTACACCTTC. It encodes CASSPGRQGGYTF.

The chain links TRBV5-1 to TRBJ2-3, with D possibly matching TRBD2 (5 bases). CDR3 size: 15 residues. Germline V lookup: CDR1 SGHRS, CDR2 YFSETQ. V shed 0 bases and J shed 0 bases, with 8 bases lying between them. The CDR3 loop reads CASSLDGLSTDTQYF. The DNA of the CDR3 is TGCGCCAGCAGCTTGGACGGACTGAGCACAGATACGCAGTATTTT.

Written as DNA, the CDR3 is TGTGCCATCAGAGAGGGACAGGGATTTGAGACCCAGTACTTC. This codes for CAIREGQGFETQYF. The chain has TRBV10-3 and TRBJ2-5, with 9 bases that match TRBD1. Germline-derived CDR1 and CDR2 are ENHRY and SYGVKD. The CDR3 is 14 amino acids. V trimming: 6 bases; J trimming: 5 bases; junction bases outside the gene matches: 7.

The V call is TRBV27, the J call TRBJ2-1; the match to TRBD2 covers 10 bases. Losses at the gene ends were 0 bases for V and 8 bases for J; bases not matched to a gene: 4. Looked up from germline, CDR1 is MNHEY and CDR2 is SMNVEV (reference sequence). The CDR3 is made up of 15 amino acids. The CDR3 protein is CASSLSTSGTHEQFF. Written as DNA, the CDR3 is TGTGCCAGCAGTTTATCAACTAGCGGGACGCATGAGCAGTTCTTC.